This entry is about one TCR beta chain. The antigen is not known. The same CDR3 is also encoded by other DNA sequences in this sample. The source of the sample is a study of shared clonotypes between healthy human individuals. In the study overall: Per donor, three plates held CD4 naive cells, three held CD4 memory, two held CD8 naive and one held CD8 memory.

Findings and limits, study-wide: Shared clonotypes across all four donors exceeded non-shared ones in generation probability.

The assay was immunoSEQ multiplex PCR, and TCRdb's table has in-frame clones only and misses some. Here the sample spans 2 million to 3 million clones, 90% to 95% being singletons. This receptor was identified in a man between 18 and 29 years old in good health. Some clones in this sample may be carry-over from other donors' samples. Sequenced input: naive CD4+ T cells from PBMCs. Subset: CD45RA+ positively selected.

The DNA for the CDR3 is TGTGCCAGCAGCGTAGGTCGGGACACCGGGGAGCTGTTTTTT. Amino acid sequence: CASSVGRDTGELFF. The chain has TRBV9 and TRBJ2-2; D remains ambiguous. Germline V gives CDR1 SGDLS, CDR2 YYNGEE. Trimming took off 0 bases at V and 3 bases at J, with 6 bases between the two ends. The CDR3 is 14 residues long.